The text below deals with one T cell receptor beta chain. The antigen remains undetermined. The data were taken from a study of T cell repertoires in cytomegalovirus infection. Turning to the study itself: Carrying CMV and the relevant HLA type showed in public TCR beta signatures.

Findings and caveats of the study: Cumulative public TCR beta family frequency identified carriers of CMV plus the relevant HLA. Within the response measured ex vivo, HLA-C-restricted CMV-specific TCR beta clonotypes were dominant.

Trimming stripped 2 bases from V and 8 bases from J, with 5 bases between. The CDR3 length is 11 residues. CDR1 is SGHTS and CDR2 is YDEGEE in the germline V gene. TCRdb reprocessed the reads via MiXCR and lists one record per CDR3 protein. The data hold approximately 76,000 distinct CDR3 sequences, with around 42% observed a single time. The chain is built from TRBV5-8 and TRBJ2-4; D is ambiguous. Source: CD8+ T cells from cultured PBMCs, taken from culture after CMV antigen stimulation. This TCR was sampled from a human donor in good health (CMV status not recorded). Some clones in this sample may be carry-over from other donors' samples. CDR3 loop: CASSFGDIQYF. The CDR3 region has the DNA TGTGCCAGCAGCTTTGGGGACATTCAGTACTTC. The full variable domain, in which reference TRBV5-8 and TRBJ2-4 provide the parts outside the CDR3, is EAGVTQSPTHLIKTRGQQATLRCSPISGHTSVYWYQQALGLGLQFLLWYDEGEERNRGNFPPRFSGRQFPNYSSELNVNALELEDSALYLCASSFGDIQYFGAGTRLSVL.